This TCR beta chain is from a study of shared clonotypes between healthy human individuals. Data came from immunoSEQ multiplex PCR; TCRdb stores just in-frame clones and leaves some out. The profile shows nearly 1,000,000 clones, approximately 80% of them singletons. In regard to this clone: What it binds is not known.

This CDR3 has 18 residues. Study results and caveats: The study found about 5% of naive CD4 clonotypes shared across several donors.

The source material was memory CD4+ T cells sorted from blood. The sample's subset: CD45RA-negative fraction. The V and J genes are TRBV21-1 and TRBJ2-7; the table calls TRBD2, which could not be checked here. TRBV21-1 is classified as a pseudogene. This receptor was taken from a young man in good health. CDR3 bases: TGTGCCAGCCGACTGGGAGGGACTAGCGGGGAGAGCTCCTACGAGCAGTACTTC. Translation gives CASRLGGTSGESSYEQYF.